This TCR beta chain is drawn from a study of blood T cell repertoires in COVID-19. Background on the study: Samples taken during acute and convalescent COVID-19 were collected in the United States, Italy and Spain. Nucleic acid was either cDNA or gDNA, and it came from T cells, B-cell-depleted T cells, or PBMCs.

Original handling: From reference gene primer amplification, estimates of nucleated cell counts were derived. Using immunoSEQ multiplex PCR, the repertoire was profiled, and TCRdb retains in-frame clones only, with some absent. V, J and clone size derive from that table, while D and trimming were established from the DNA sequence. The sample carries approximately 230,000 clones, around nine tenths recorded once. Germline V gene lookup returns CDR1 SGHTA and CDR2 FQGNSA. Trimming pared 6 bases from V and 7 bases from J, leaving 9 bases between. There are 12 residues in the CDR3. Sequencing input: peripheral blood. This sequence was found in a man at least 80 years old with acute or convalescent COVID-19. The chain has TRBV7-2 and TRBJ1-4, with unresolved D. The CDR3 reads CASRPPGEKLFF. The CDR3 nucleotides read TGTGCCAGCAGACCTCCAGGTGAAAAACTGTTTTTT.